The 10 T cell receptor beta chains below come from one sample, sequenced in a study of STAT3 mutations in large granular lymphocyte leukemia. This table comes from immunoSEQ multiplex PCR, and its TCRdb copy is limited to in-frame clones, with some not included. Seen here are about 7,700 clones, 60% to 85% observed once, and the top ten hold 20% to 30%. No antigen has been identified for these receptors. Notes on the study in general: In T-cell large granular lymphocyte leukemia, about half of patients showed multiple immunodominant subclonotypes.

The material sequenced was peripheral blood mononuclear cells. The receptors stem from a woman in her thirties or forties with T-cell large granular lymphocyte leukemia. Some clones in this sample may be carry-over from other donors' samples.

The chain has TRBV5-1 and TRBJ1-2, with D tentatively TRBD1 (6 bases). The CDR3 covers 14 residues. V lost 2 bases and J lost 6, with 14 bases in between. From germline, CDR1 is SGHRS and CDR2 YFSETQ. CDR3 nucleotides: TGCGCCAGCAGCTTATCCCCAGGGGTCGATGGCTACACCTTC. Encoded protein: CASSLSPGVDGYTF.

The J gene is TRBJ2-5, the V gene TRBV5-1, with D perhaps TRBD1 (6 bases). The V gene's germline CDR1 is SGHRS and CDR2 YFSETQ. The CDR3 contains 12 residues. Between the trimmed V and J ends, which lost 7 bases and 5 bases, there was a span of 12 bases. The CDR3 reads CASSWGRETQYF. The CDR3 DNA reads TGCGCCAGCTCATGGGGGCGGGAGACCCAGTACTTC.

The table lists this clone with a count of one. DNA of the CDR3: TGCAGCGTGTTCGAGGTGTTTGGGAGAGCTTTCTTT. Its protein product is CSVFEVFGRAFF. J is TRBJ1-1 and V is TRBV29-1; unclear D gene. V gave up 6 bases and J gave up 10 bases, with 18 bases separating them. The length of the CDR3 is 12 residues. From germline, CDR1 is SQVTM and CDR2 ANQGSEA.

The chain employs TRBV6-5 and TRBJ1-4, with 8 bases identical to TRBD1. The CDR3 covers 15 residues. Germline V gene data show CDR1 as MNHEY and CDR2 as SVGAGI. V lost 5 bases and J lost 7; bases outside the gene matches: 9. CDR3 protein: CASSPRTGRTEKLFF. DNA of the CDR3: TGTGCCAGCAGTCCCCGGACAGGGAGGACTGAAAAACTGTTTTTT.

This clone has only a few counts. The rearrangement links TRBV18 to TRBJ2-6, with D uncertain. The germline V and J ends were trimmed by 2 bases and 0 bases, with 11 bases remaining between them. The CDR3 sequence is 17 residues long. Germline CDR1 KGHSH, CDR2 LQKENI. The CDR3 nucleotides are TGTGCCAGCTCACCAAGACAACCCAGCTCTGGGGCCAACGTCCTGACTTTC. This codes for CASSPRQPSSGANVLTF.

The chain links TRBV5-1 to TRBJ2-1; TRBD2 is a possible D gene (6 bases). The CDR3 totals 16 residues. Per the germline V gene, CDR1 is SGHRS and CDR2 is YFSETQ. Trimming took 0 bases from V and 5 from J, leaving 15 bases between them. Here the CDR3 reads CASSLAAGRANNEQFF. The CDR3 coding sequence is TGCGCCAGCAGCTTGGCCGCGGGGCGGGCGAACAATGAGCAGTTCTTC.

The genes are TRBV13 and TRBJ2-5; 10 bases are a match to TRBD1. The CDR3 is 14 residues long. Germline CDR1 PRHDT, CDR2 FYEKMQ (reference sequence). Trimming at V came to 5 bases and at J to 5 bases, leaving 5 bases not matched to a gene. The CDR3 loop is CASSQGTGVETQYF. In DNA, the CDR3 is TGTGCCAGCAGCCAAGGGACAGGGGTGGAGACCCAGTACTTC.

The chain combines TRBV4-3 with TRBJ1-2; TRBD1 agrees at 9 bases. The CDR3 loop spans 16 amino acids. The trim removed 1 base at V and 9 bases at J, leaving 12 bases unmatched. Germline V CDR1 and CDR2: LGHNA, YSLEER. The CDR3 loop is CASSQAPGQGTSSYTF. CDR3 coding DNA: TGCGCCAGCAGCCAAGCCCCGGGACAGGGCACGAGTAGCTACACCTTC.

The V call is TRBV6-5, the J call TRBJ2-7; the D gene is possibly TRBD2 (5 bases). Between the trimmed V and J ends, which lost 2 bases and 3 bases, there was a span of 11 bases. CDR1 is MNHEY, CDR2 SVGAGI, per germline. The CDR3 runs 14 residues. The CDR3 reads CASSYTGVHYEQYF. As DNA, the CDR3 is TGTGCCAGCAGTTACACCGGGGTGCACTACGAGCAGTACTTC.

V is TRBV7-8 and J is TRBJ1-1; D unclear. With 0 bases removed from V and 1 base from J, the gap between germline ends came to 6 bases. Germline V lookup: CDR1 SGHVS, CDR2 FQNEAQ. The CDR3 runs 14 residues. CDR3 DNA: TGTGCCAGCAGCTTAGCCGGCGGGAACACTGAAGCTTTCTTT. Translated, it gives CASSLAGGNTEAFF.